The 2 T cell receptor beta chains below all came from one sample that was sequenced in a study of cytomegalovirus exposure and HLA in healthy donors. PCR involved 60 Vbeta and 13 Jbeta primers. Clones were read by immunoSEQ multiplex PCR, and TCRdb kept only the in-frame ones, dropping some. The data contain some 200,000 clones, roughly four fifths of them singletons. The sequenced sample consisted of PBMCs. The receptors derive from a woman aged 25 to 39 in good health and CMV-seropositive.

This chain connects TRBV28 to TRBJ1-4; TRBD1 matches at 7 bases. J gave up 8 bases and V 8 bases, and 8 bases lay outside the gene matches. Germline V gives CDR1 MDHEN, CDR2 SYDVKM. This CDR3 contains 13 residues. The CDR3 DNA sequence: TGTGCCAGCGGATCACAGACAGGGGAAAAACTGTTTTTT. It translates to CASGSQTGEKLFF.

The CDR3 DNA follows: TGTGCCAGCAGCGTATCGCAGTTTAGCGGGAACTCCTACGAGCAGTACTTC. It encodes CASSVSQFSGNSYEQYF. This chain uses TRBV9 with TRBJ2-7, with 8 bases matching TRBD2. The CDR3 runs to 17 residues. Germline trimming cut 1 base from V and 0 bases from J; bases unmatched to any gene: 9. Per the germline V gene, CDR1 is SGDLS and CDR2 is YYNGEE.